This TCR beta chain stems from a study of blood T cell repertoires in COVID-19. Study-wide background: Samples came from the United States, Italy and Spain, spanning acute and convalescent COVID-19.

With 1 base removed from V and 8 bases from J, the gap between germline ends came to 18 bases. This CDR3 region has 16 residues. Germline-derived CDR1 and CDR2 are SGHVS and FQNEAQ. Only in-frame clones appear in the TCRdb table, and some are missing; sequencing was by immunoSEQ multiplex PCR. This table holds about 140,000 clones, around 79% found once. This rearrangement joins TRBV7-8 to TRBJ2-1, with a tentative D call TRBD2 (6 bases). The sequencing sample was made of PBMCs or T cells enriched from blood (not recorded which). This clonotype originated in a woman in her forties or fifties who had recovered from COVID-19. The CDR3 bases are TGTGCCAGCAGCTTAGGACTAGGTGGGGGTGCGCATGAGCAGTTCTTC. This translates into CASSLGLGGGAHEQFF.